This T cell receptor beta chain was recovered during a study of post-analysis software for immune sequencing data. General study results and limits: Relative to controls, patients had several TRBV segments at higher frequency, with TRBV5-6, TRBV5-1 and TRBV20-1 among these.

This clonotype was detected only once. Its antigen is not identified. This CDR3 contains 15 residues. Trimming stripped 2 bases from V and 7 bases from J, with 14 bases between. Tagging with unique molecular identifiers was a feature of the TCR beta cDNA libraries. TCRdb re-called the PCR reads with MiXCR, one entry per CDR3 protein. The top ten hold around 1.7% of the sample, which has about 620,000 distinct CDR3 sequences, roughly 40% seen once. This sequence joins TRBV12-3 or TRBV12-4 and TRBJ1-4; D is ambiguous. The clonotype comes from a girl under 18 with multiple sclerosis. Sequenced: blood. The chain's CDR3 is CASSLNIVGFEKLFF. In DNA, the CDR3 is TGTGCCAGCAGTTTAAACATAGTGGGTTTTGAAAAACTGTTTTTT.